These T cell receptor beta chains were read from a single sample in a study of T cells after yellow fever vaccination. TCRdb re-called the 5' RACE reads with MiXCR, one entry per CDR3 protein. This table holds 610,000 or so distinct CDR3 sequences, around 12% found once. The input for sequencing was PBMCs, taken on the day of the yellow fever booster vaccination. The receptors derive from a man aged 25 to 45 who received the YFV17D yellow fever vaccine. Both conserved end residues are part of each CDR3. The order of the fields is V gene, D gene, clone size, J gene, CDR3 DNA, CDR3 protein. The D gene is left open where the match is weak. Size values are once, few and many counts, or a class for expanded clones, and some rows have none.

v_gene: TRBV10-3; d_gene: TRBD2; abundance: few; j_gene: TRBJ2-5; CDR3nt: TGTGCCATCAGTGAACCTAATAGCGGGAGGGGGGAGACCCAGTACTTC; CDR3aa: CAISEPNSGRGETQYF
v_gene: TRBV19; d_gene: .; abundance: .; j_gene: TRBJ2-5; CDR3nt: TGTGCCAGTAGTATACCTCACTCCTCCCGGGGAGAGACCCAGTACTTC; CDR3aa: CASSIPHSSRGETQYF
v_gene: TRBV18; d_gene: TRBD2; abundance: few; j_gene: TRBJ2-1; CDR3nt: TGTGCCAGCTCCCGACTAGCCCAGGATTACAATGAGCAGTTCTTC; CDR3aa: CASSRLAQDYNEQFF
v_gene: TRBV20-1; d_gene: TRBD2; abundance: .; j_gene: TRBJ2-1; CDR3nt: TGCAGTGCTGACGCCATCTTAGCGGGAGGCAACAATGAGCAGTTCTTC; CDR3aa: CSADAILAGGNNEQFF
v_gene: TRBV19; d_gene: .; abundance: .; j_gene: TRBJ1-1; CDR3nt: TGTGCCAGTAGCGTCTACACTGAAGCTTTCTTT; CDR3aa: CASSVYTEAFF
v_gene: TRBV28; d_gene: .; abundance: .; j_gene: TRBJ2-7; CDR3nt: TGTGCCAGCAGTCCCTTGCGGGCAGGAGACTACGAGCAGTACTTC; CDR3aa: CASSPLRAGDYEQYF
v_gene: TRBV10-3; d_gene: .; abundance: few; j_gene: TRBJ2-1; CDR3nt: TGTGCCACCGGGGGCGATGAGCAGTTCTTC; CDR3aa: CATGGDEQFF
v_gene: TRBV24-1; d_gene: .; abundance: few; j_gene: TRBJ2-2; CDR3nt: TGTGCCACCAGTGATTCCAGAGGTCCCGGGGAGCTGTTTTTT; CDR3aa: CATSDSRGPGELFF
v_gene: TRBV5-1; d_gene: TRBD2; abundance: few; j_gene: TRBJ2-1; CDR3nt: TGCGCCAGCAGCTTGATCGCTAGCGGGAGGGCCTCGTTTCGGCGTGAGCAGTTCTTC; CDR3aa: CASSLIASGRASFRREQFF
v_gene: TRBV11-2; d_gene: .; abundance: .; j_gene: TRBJ2-5; CDR3nt: TGTGCCAGCAGCCAGGGGGGCCCCCCTGAGACCCAGTACTTC; CDR3aa: CASSQGGPPETQYF
v_gene: TRBV27; d_gene: TRBD2; abundance: .; j_gene: TRBJ2-5; CDR3nt: TGTGCCAGCAGTTTTGTAGCGGGCAGCCAAGAGACCCAGTACTTC; CDR3aa: CASSFVAGSQETQYF
v_gene: TRBV7-2; d_gene: .; abundance: few; j_gene: TRBJ1-1; CDR3nt: TGTGCCAGCAGCAAGACAGGTATCACTGAAGCTTTCTTT; CDR3aa: CASSKTGITEAFF
v_gene: TRBV19; d_gene: TRBD2; abundance: few; j_gene: TRBJ2-7; CDR3nt: TGTGCCAGTAGGGAGGGACTAGGGTCCTACGAGCAGTACTTC; CDR3aa: CASREGLGSYEQYF
v_gene: TRBV20-1; d_gene: TRBD1; abundance: .; j_gene: TRBJ2-5; CDR3nt: TGCAGTGCTAGAGATTGGGGACAGGCTAATCTGGTGACCCAGTACTTC; CDR3aa: CSARDWGQANLVTQYF
v_gene: TRBV19; d_gene: TRBD1; abundance: .; j_gene: TRBJ1-2; CDR3nt: TGTGCCAGTAGTATAGTCAACCCCGGACAGGGTGGAGGCTACACCTTC; CDR3aa: CASSIVNPGQGGGYTF
v_gene: TRBV6-1; d_gene: TRBD2; abundance: .; j_gene: TRBJ2-7; CDR3nt: TGTGCCAGCAGGAGGGAGGGGAGCTCCTACGAGCAGTACTTC; CDR3aa: CASRREGSSYEQYF
v_gene: TRBV7-2; d_gene: .; abundance: many; j_gene: TRBJ1-1; CDR3nt: TGTGCCAGCAGCTCACAAGTTAGGGTGAACACTGAAGCTTTCTTT; CDR3aa: CASSSQVRVNTEAFF
v_gene: TRBV5-1; d_gene: .; abundance: .; j_gene: TRBJ2-1; CDR3nt: TGCGCCAGCAGCCGGGTGGGGCAAACTAGTTCGGATGAGCAGTTCTTC; CDR3aa: CASSRVGQTSSDEQFF
v_gene: TRBV7-9; d_gene: .; abundance: .; j_gene: TRBJ1-1; CDR3nt: TGTGCCAGCAGACCTCCGGGACATCTGAACACTGAAGCTTTCTTT; CDR3aa: CASRPPGHLNTEAFF
v_gene: TRBV18; d_gene: .; abundance: few; j_gene: TRBJ1-2; CDR3nt: TGTGCCAGCTCACCAAAGGTCGGAATAACTAACTATGGCTACACCTTC; CDR3aa: CASSPKVGITNYGYTF
v_gene: TRBV30; d_gene: .; abundance: few; j_gene: TRBJ2-2; CDR3nt: TGTGCCTGGAGTCGGGACCTAGCGAACACCGGGGAGCTGTTTTTT; CDR3aa: CAWSRDLANTGELFF